The sequence of this T cell receptor (beta chain) was determined in a study of cytomegalovirus exposure and HLA in healthy donors. In germline, CDR1 is MGHDK, CDR2 SYGVNS. This CDR3 has 14 amino acids. Trimming removed 2 bases from V and 2 bases from J, with 9 bases in between. About this clone: Its antigen remains unknown.

All donors participated as healthy donors of bone marrow. Donors sampled were nominally healthy, though unrecorded immune exposures were likely. The PCR had 60 Vbeta and 13 Jbeta primers. TCRdb's table, derived via immunoSEQ multiplex PCR, lists solely in-frame clones and lacks some. This table holds under 200,000 clones, roughly four fifths found once. Whole-study results and caveats: As a later analysis showed, a missense DCLRE1C variant was linked to trimming of TCR beta V- and J-genes. In the analysis, some V segments, TRBV6-2 and TRBV6-3 included, were excluded as indistinguishable.

The sample consisted of PBMCs. The chain combines TRBV25-1 with TRBJ1-2, with D unresolved. The receptor was isolated from a girl aged 2 to 10 in good health and CMV-seropositive. CDR3 nucleotide sequence: TGTGCCAGCAGTGAAGGGCGCCCGAACTATGGCTACACCTTC. Amino acid sequence: CASSEGRPNYGYTF.